The TCR beta chain under discussion was sequenced for a study of CD8 T cells in ankylosing spondylitis. Findings of the study overall: Before this, some motif variants had been reported in reactive arthritis synovial fluid and blood. Apparently characteristic of ankylosing spondylitis blood was a TCR beta motif (fewer than 10 highly homologous variants). Reports say disease-linked clones showed up significantly more in matched ankylosing spondylitis synovial fluid. Disease-linked clones, CD8+, were relatively rare in peripheral blood.

Concerning this clonotype itself: Its target is unknown.

Libraries for TCR beta were made by quantitative 5'-RACE with molecular barcodes. TCRdb recomputed calls from the 5' RACE reads with MiXCR, one row per CDR3 protein. Of hundreds of thousands of distinct CDR3 sequences listed, roughly 13% are singletons. This CDR3 is built from 14 residues. Trimming stripped 8 bases from V and 0 bases from J, with 11 bases between. Germline CDR1 MDHEN, CDR2 SYDVKM. Sequenced material: blood, either unsorted or a sorted T cell fraction (not recorded which). This TCR came from a male donor with ankylosing spondylitis. V is TRBV28 and J is TRBJ2-1; D may be TRBD2 (5 bases). The CDR3 nucleotides read TGTGCCAGCCAAGCGGCTAGCTCCTACAATGAGCAGTTCTTC. This encodes CASQAASSYNEQFF.